This T cell receptor (beta chain) was observed in a study of vaccination and CD4 T cells after COVID-19. Study observations and caveats: In convalescent patients, a median approximately 90% of post-vaccine SARS-CoV-2-reactive clones appeared only after vaccination.

Germline assignment: CDR1 SNHLY and CDR2 FYNNEI. V was clipped by 6 bases and J by 3 bases, with 5 bases between them. The CDR3 totals 12 residues. The treatment was: approximately 11-day PBMC culture with coronavirus spike peptide pools or control peptides (ViraFEST assay). To note about this clonotype: Its antigen is unidentified.

With the Oncomine TCR Beta short-read assay, DNA from cultured CD4+ T cells was sequenced. The source of extracted genomic DNA was cultured CD4+ T cells. TCRdb analysed the PCR reads with MiXCR anew, one entry per CDR3 protein. The sample yields about 12,000 distinct CDR3 sequences, 50% to 75% seen once. This specimen was CD4+ T cells from blood, cultured in vitro, taken before SARS-CoV-2 vaccination. This chain joins TRBV2 and TRBJ2-2; possibly TRBD2 for D (5 bases). The sequence derives from a human donor who had recovered from COVID-19. Here the CDR3 DNA reads TGTGCCAGCAGGAGGGACACCGGGGAGCTGTTTTTT. Its translation is CASRRDTGELFF.